Each of the 4 T cell receptor beta chains below was sequenced from the same sample in a study of molecular identifiers for immune sequencing clone quantification. TCRdb re-analysed the PCR reads in MiXCR, keeping a single row per CDR3 protein. The sample records under 600,000 distinct CDR3 sequences, 25% being singletons. The sample consisted of naive CD8+ T cells from blood, with Jurkat cell RNA spiked in. Stated subset: FACS-sorted CD8+CD4-CCR7+CD45RA+ naive T cells. The receptors originated from a human donor in good health. Some libraries in this study had Jurkat cell RNA spiked in.

This clonotype came up many times. This chain uses TRBV29-1 with TRBJ2-7; maybe TRBD2 (5 bases). Per the germline V gene, CDR1 is SQVTM and CDR2 is ANQGSEA. This CDR3 comprises 14 residues. V lost 5 bases to trimming and J lost 2 bases, with 16 bases between them. The CDR3 sequence: CSVLLVPSPYEQYF. For the CDR3, the DNA is TGCAGCGTTTTACTAGTACCAAGTCCCTACGAGCAGTACTTC.

This clonotype has ten or more counts. The chain recombines TRBV11-2 with TRBJ2-7, with D possibly TRBD2 on 6 matching bases. V lost 1 base and J 4 bases, leaving 11 bases between the germline ends. The CDR3 consists of 14 residues. Germline-derived CDR1 and CDR2 are SGHAT and FQNNGV. CDR3 coding DNA: TGTGCCAGCAGCTTAGCATCGGCGGGGTACGAGCAGTACTTC. This sequence encodes CASSLASAGYEQYF.

This sequence joins TRBV10-3 and TRBJ2-7; D may be TRBD2 (5 bases). The CDR3 sequence is 16 residues long. The V end lost 0 bases, the J end lost 6 bases, and 18 bases lay between the germline ends. CDR1 is ENHRY, CDR2 SYGVKD, per germline. CDR3 nucleotide sequence: TGTGCCATCAGTGAGTCCGGGCGGGCAGAGTTTGCCGAGCAGTACTTC. Translation gives CAISESGRAEFAEQYF.

This clonotype has a handful of counts. The V gene is TRBV7-3, the J gene TRBJ2-1; 7 bases agree with TRBD2. V lost 5 bases, J lost 9 bases, and 7 bases stayed unmatched. There are 13 residues in the CDR3. Looked up from germline, CDR1 is SGHTA and CDR2 is FQGTGA. CDR3 bases: TGTGCCAGCAGCGAGATGGCTAGCGGTGAGCAGTTCTTC. Translating it yields CASSEMASGEQFF.